Only a few counts were recorded for the clone carrying this TCR beta chain. Data came from immunoSEQ multiplex PCR; TCRdb stores just in-frame clones and leaves some out. The sample shows 100,000 or so clones, 83% of them seen only once. These data originate in a study of control samples from healthy donors and cancer patients. Source material: blood. The sequence came from a woman in her forties or fifties in good health.

This chain's CDR3 is CAISERGSSYEQYF. CDR3 DNA sequence: TGTGCCATCAGTGAACGCGGGAGCTCCTACGAGCAGTACTTC. The chain links TRBV10-3 to TRBJ2-7; TRBD2 matches 7 bases. Germline V lookup: CDR1 ENHRY, CDR2 SYGVKD. V lost 3 bases to trimming and J lost 0 bases; unmatched junction nucleotides: 2. This CDR3 contains 14 residues.